This entry features one T cell receptor beta chain sequence. This clone was recorded only once. The specificity of this receptor is unknown. No much larger clonotype is one base removed from it; base qualities were not supplied. This sample was included in a study of blood T cell repertoires in COVID-19 (dated by TCRdb to between 2020 and 2021). General notes on the study: Samples covering the acute and convalescent phases of COVID-19 were provided by collaborators in the United States, Italy and Spain. The material from the prospective study consisted of cDNA or gDNA derived from T cells, B-cell-depleted T cells, or PBMCs. Subjects who had been exposed to COVID-19, were actively infected with it, or had recovered from it provided the deeply sampled blood TCRbeta repertoires that made up the dataset. The repertoires were made available in a free public database intended to serve as a resource for research on the immune response to SARS-CoV-2. The samples were drawn from two sources: the first 160 participants of the ongoing ImmuneRACE study, and 1,200 or so subjects contributed by 6 global collaborators. Sample metadata almost always included a de-identified subject ID, COVID-19 status, age in years and sex. Where HLA class I and class II types were available, the types were taken from metadata supplied by the sample provider, not from assay-based typing.

TCRbeta CDR3 regions were amplified from genomic DNA using the immunoSEQ Assay, a bias-controlled multiplex PCR. In the original analysis: The number of nucleated cells in each sample was estimated from the amplification of reference gene primers within the assay. Sequence reads were collapsed and filtered to measure the absolute abundance of every unique TCRbeta CDR3 rearrangement. For each sample, productive Simpson clonality was calculated as the square root of Simpson's diversity index over productive rearrangements. TCRdb provides this immuneACCESS table in a form limited to in-frame rearrangements. Some clones are lacking; in checked studies, under half of them reflect an unresolved V gene, and why the rest are absent is not known. The V and J calls and clone size were taken over from that table, and D and trimming were inferred from the DNA. In this sample the table shows around 170,000 clones, approximately 80% of which occur a single time. About 15% of the sample lies in the top ten.

V lost 4 bases and J lost 5 bases, and the count of bases not matched to a germline gene is 6. CDR1 and CDR2 (SGHDT, YYEEEE) derive from the germline V gene. The CDR3 numbers 15 residues from cysteine through phenylalanine. Kept here is only the CDR3 DNA, which spans 45 bases and is read in frame from base 1. Collaborating institutions collected whole blood in K2EDTA tubes following their own protocols. For TCRbeta analysis, collaborators shipped samples in one of three forms: frozen whole blood, isolated PBMCs, or DNA extracted from either of those sample types. The full study reports these points: How much clinical and demographic metadata was included differed by source and by participant, and the metadata was provided uncurated.

Sample: peripheral blood. The chain is assembled from TRBV5-6 and TRBJ2-1, and TRBD2 matches 10 of the central bases. This TCR was sampled from an elderly woman with acute or convalescent COVID-19. In nucleotide form, the sequence is TGTGCCAGCAGCCCGGGACTAGCGAAAGACAATGAGCAGTTCTTC. The translation is CASSPGLAKDNEQFF.